One sample yielded the 14 T cell receptor beta chains listed below, sequenced in a study of blood T cell repertoires in COVID-19. Generated by immunoSEQ multiplex PCR, the TCRdb table keeps only in-frame clones and is missing some. The sample contains approximately 250,000 clones, about 89% of which appear only once. The material sequenced was peripheral blood. The receptor set was obtained from a woman aged 55 to 70 who had recovered from COVID-19.

The table lists this clone with a count of one. This chain joins TRBV7-2 and TRBJ2-7, with 10 bases matching TRBD2. CDR3 length equals 15 residues. Germline CDR1 SGHTA, CDR2 FQGNSA. Trimming removed 5 bases from V and 2 bases from J; junction bases left unmatched: 6. CDR3 DNA sequence: TGTGCCAGCAGCGCTAGCGGGGGCCCAGCCTACGAGCAGTACTTC. It yields the protein CASSASGGPAYEQYF.

This clone has only a few counts. This sequence joins TRBV5-4 and TRBJ1-3; D gene uncertain. Trimming removed 6 bases at V and 0 bases at J, with 10 bases between. This CDR3 has 14 amino acids. CDR1 is SGHNT, CDR2 YYREEE, per germline (reference sequence). CDR3 in amino acids: CASTSRGSGNTIYF. The DNA of the CDR3 is TGTGCCAGCACCTCTCGGGGCTCTGGAAACACCATATATTTT.

The chain has TRBV28 and TRBJ1-6; D is perhaps TRBD1 (5 bases). The CDR3 extends over 15 amino acids. Trimming removed 3 bases from V and 4 bases from J, with 10 bases in between. In germline, CDR1 is MDHEN, CDR2 SYDVKM. As DNA, the CDR3 is TGTGCCAGCAGTTTTCAGGGCCAGTATAATTCACCCCTCCACTTT. The encoded protein is CASSFQGQYNSPLHF.

This clone was detected once. The CDR3 protein is CASSLASGGARNTIYF. CDR3 DNA sequence: TGTGCCAGCAGCTTAGCGTCGGGGGGCGCGAGAAACACCATATATTTT. V and J are TRBV7-6 and TRBJ1-3, with TRBD1 as a possible D gene (6 bases). CDR3 size: 16 residues. Trimming took off 0 bases at V and 5 bases at J, with 14 bases between the two ends. Germline-derived CDR1 and CDR2 are SGHVS and FNYEAQ.

The chain is built from TRBV5-1 and TRBJ2-7; the match to TRBD1 covers 9 bases. J lost 5 bases, V lost 5 bases, and 11 bases had no gene match. The germline V gene encodes CDR1 SGHRS and CDR2 YFSETQ. This CDR3 is built from 15 residues. The CDR3 nucleotides are TGCGCCAGCAGGGGTGGACAGGGGATTTTCAACGAGCAGTACTTC. Residues: CASRGGQGIFNEQYF.

The chain has TRBV7-3 and TRBJ2-5; TRBD2 matches 7 bases. The CDR3 is 14 residues long. Germline CDR1 is SGHTA and CDR2 is FQGTGA. Trimming at V came to 1 base and at J to 2 bases, leaving 1 base not matched to a gene. CDR3 coding DNA: TGTGCCAGCAGCTTAAGCGGGGGACAAGAGACCCAGTACTTC. Translated: CASSLSGGQETQYF.

This chain joins TRBV9 and TRBJ2-1; 8 nucleotides agree with TRBD2. Per the germline V gene, CDR1 is SGDLS and CDR2 is YYNGEE. J gave up 1 base and V 7 bases, and 10 bases lay outside the gene matches. This CDR3 is built from 16 residues. CDR3 loop: CASEGSGGPSYNEQFF. The CDR3 nucleotides read TGTGCCAGCGAGGGGAGCGGGGGACCTTCCTACAATGAGCAGTTCTTC.

This rearrangement joins TRBV5-4 to TRBJ1-2; 9 bases fit TRBD1. The CDR3 has 15 amino acids. Trimming took 5 bases from V and 4 from J; bases not matched to a gene: 9. CDR1 and CDR2 (germline): SGHNT, YYREEE (reference sequence). CDR3 sequence reads: CASSWGDRVAYGYTF. CDR3 DNA sequence: TGTGCCAGCAGTTGGGGGGACAGGGTGGCCTATGGCTACACCTTC.

The chain employs TRBV5-1 and TRBJ2-2; D gene ambiguous. This CDR3 has 14 residues. Germline lookup yields CDR1 SGHRS and CDR2 YFSETQ. V gave up 2 bases and J gave up 4 bases, with 9 bases separating them. In DNA, the CDR3 is TGCGCCAGCAGCTTTGAACAGATCACCGGGGAGCTGTTTTTT. Translated, it gives CASSFEQITGELFF.

The gene calls are TRBV7-3 and TRBJ2-2, with a weak D call TRBD1 (6 bases). With 5 bases removed from V and 5 bases from J, the gap between germline ends came to 18 bases. The CDR3 extends over 16 amino acids. Germline CDR1 reads SGHTA; CDR2 reads FQGTGA. The CDR3 here is CASSPSGQSVTGELFF. CDR3 nucleotide sequence: TGTGCCAGCAGCCCCTCGGGACAATCGGTAACCGGGGAGCTGTTTTTT.

V usage is TRBV5-1 and J usage is TRBJ1-1; D perhaps matches TRBD1 (6 bases). Per germline, CDR1 SGHRS and CDR2 YFSETQ. The V gene lost 3 bases and the J gene lost 5 bases, with 17 bases spanning the gap. The CDR3 is 15 residues long. CDR3 amino acids: CASSSAAGALTEAFF. The CDR3 DNA is TGCGCCAGCAGCTCCGCCGCGGGGGCGTTAACTGAAGCTTTCTTT.

The chain carries TRBV4-1 and TRBJ2-2; 9 bases match TRBD2. CDR3 length equals 14 residues. J was trimmed by 6 bases and V by 5 bases; bases with no gene match: 4. Germline assignment: CDR1 MGHRA and CDR2 YSYEKL. The CDR3 here is CASSKGLASGELFF. Here the CDR3 DNA reads TGCGCCAGCAGCAAAGGACTAGCGTCCGGGGAGCTGTTTTTT.

This chain uses TRBV3-1 (or the pseudogene TRBV3-2) with TRBJ1-4; maybe TRBD1 (5 bases). The CDR3 totals 14 residues. Germline values: CDR1 LGHDT, CDR2 YNNKEL (reference sequence). The V gene lost 4 bases and the J gene lost 5 bases, with 11 bases spanning the gap. In DNA, the CDR3 is TGTGCCAGCAGCCCTGGACATCGGAATGAAAAACTGTTTTTT. Encoded protein: CASSPGHRNEKLFF.

The gene calls are TRBV13 and TRBJ1-5, with a weak D call TRBD1 (6 bases). This CDR3 has 13 amino acids. Germline V CDR1 and CDR2: PRHDT, FYEKMQ (reference sequence). V was pared by 0 bases and J by 6 bases, with 6 bases between. The chain's CDR3 is CASSLGRGQPQHF. CDR3 bases: TGTGCCAGCAGCTTAGGCAGGGGTCAGCCCCAGCATTTT. The full variable domain, its missing parts supplied by reference TRBV13 and TRBJ1-5, is AAGVIQSPRHLIKEKRETATLKCYPIPRHDTVYWYQQGPGQDPQFLISFYEKMQSDKGSIPDRFSAQQFSDYHSELNMSSLELGDSALYFCASSLGRGQPQHFGDGTRLSIL.